Listed below are T cell receptor beta chains from one sample, sequenced in a study of CD8+ T cells in alopecia areata. Some clones are missing from TCRdb's copy, which holds only in-frame ones; the method was immunoSEQ multiplex PCR. The sample records 120,000 to 150,000 clones, approximately 45% being singletons. Sequenced: CD4+ T cells sorted from blood. The source of these receptors is a human donor with alopecia areata. Each CDR3 is given with its conserved first and last residue. Fields, in order: D gene, J gene, V gene, clone size, CDR3 DNA, CDR3 protein. A D gene is named only where the DNA matches it firmly. Some rows mark clone size as missing; the rest say once, few, many or name a class of expanded clone.

>NA|TRBJ1-2|TRBV27|NA
NA
CASSTLGGNGYTF
>NA|TRBJ1-5|TRBV27|NA
TGTGCCAGCAGACGGGACTTCAATCAGCCCCAGCATTTT
CASRRDFNQPQHF
>NA|TRBJ1-2|TRBV27|few
TGTGCCAGCAGTCCGAGGGGGAATGACATTGGCTACACCTTC
CASSPRGNDIGYTF
>NA|TRBJ2-5|TRBV15|NA
TGTGCCACCAGCAGAGACGGGAACAGGGAAGAGACCCAGTACTTC
CATSRDGNREETQYF
>TRBD2|TRBJ2-7|TRBV29-1|NA
TGCAGCGTTTCGGGCTACGGCGGGAGTTACGAGCAGTACTTC
CSVSGYGGSYEQYF
>NA|TRBJ1-1|TRBV30|once
TGTGCCTCGGCCACCTCCGCCGCTGAAGCTTTCTTT
CASATSAAEAFF
>NA|TRBJ2-7|TRBV28|few
TGTGCCAGCAGGACCCTGGACGAGCAGTACTTC
CASRTLDEQYF
>TRBD1|TRBJ1-2|TRBV30|NA
TGTGCCTGGAGTAGGAAGACAGGGGTTGGGGATGGCTACACCTTC
CAWSRKTGVGDGYTF
>NA|TRBJ2-5|TRBV7-2|once
TGTGCCAGCAGCCGATTCAATGGGGGAGAGACCCAGTACTTC
CASSRFNGGETQYF
>TRBD1|TRBJ1-2|TRBV29-1|NA
TGCAGCGCCCGTAGGGGACAGTCCGACTATGGCTACACCTTC
CSARRGQSDYGYTF
>NA|TRBJ2-7|TRBV5-1|NA
TGCGCCAGCAGGGGGGACAAAAACTACGAGCAGTACTTC
CASRGDKNYEQYF
>NA|TRBJ1-4|TRBV7-9|NA
TGTGCCAGCAGCTCTTTGAGGGGGACTAATGAAAAACTGTTTTTT
CASSSLRGTNEKLFF
>NA|TRBJ2-1|TRBV2|NA
TGTGCCAGCAGCGGCAGGTTTTACAATGAGCAGTTCTTC
CASSGRFYNEQFF
>TRBD2|TRBJ2-7|TRBV5-4|NA
TGTGCCAGCAGACGAGGACTAGCGGAGAACTCCTACGAGCAGTACTTC
CASRRGLAENSYEQYF
>TRBD2|TRBJ2-1|TRBV6-5|NA
TGTGCCAGCAGCAAAACTCTAGCGGGAAGTGAGCAGTTCTTC
CASSKTLAGSEQFF
>NA|TRBJ2-7|TRBV5-1|NA
TGCGCCAGCAGCAAGAGACAGAAGGGCTACGAGCAGTACTTC
CASSKRQKGYEQYF
>TRBD1|TRBJ2-7|TRBV5-1|NA
TGCGCCAGCAGCTTAGGACAGGTGGTTGGCGAGCAGTACTTC
CASSLGQVVGEQYF
>NA|TRBJ2-1|TRBV5-1|few
TGCGCCAGCAGCGAGACCTTAGGTGGGCAGTTCTTC
CASSETLGGQFF
>NA|TRBJ2-5|TRBV4-1|few
TGCGCCAGCAGCCAAGATCTTGAGACCCAGTACTTC
CASSQDLETQYF